These 18 T cell receptor beta chains were all obtained from the same sample, sequenced in a study of T-cell memory formation after mild COVID-19. TCRdb processed the 5' RACE reads anew with MiXCR; each CDR3 protein has one entry. The repertoire holds about 180,000 distinct CDR3 sequences, roughly 17% seen once, with approximately 2.1% in the top ten. The sample comprised PBMCs or a T cell subset sorted from them (not recorded which). The source is an adult woman who had mild COVID-19 (a few samples of this study predate the infection). Cell type and time point are not known.

The chain is built from TRBV4-3 and TRBJ2-3; TRBD2 might be the D (5 bases). V lost 4 bases, J lost 6 bases, and 11 bases lay in between. Germline CDR1 and CDR2: LGHNA and YSLEER. The CDR3 sequence is 13 residues long. The CDR3 nucleotides are TGCGCCAGCAGCCGCGTAGTAGCGGATACGCAGTATTTT. As protein: CASSRVVADTQYF.

There are a few counts of this clonotype. The J gene is TRBJ1-2, the V gene TRBV30, with TRBD1 as a possible D gene (5 bases). Germline V gives CDR1 GTSNPN, CDR2 SVGIG (reference sequence). The CDR3 covers 14 residues. V shed 5 bases and J shed 4 bases, with 17 bases lying between them. The CDR3 sequence is CAWGLGQASYGYTF. CDR3 in DNA: TGTGCCTGGGGGCTGGGGCAGGCTAGCTATGGCTACACCTTC. The full variable domain, its missing parts supplied by reference TRBV30 and TRBJ1-2, is SQTIHQWPATLVQPVGSPLSLECTVEGTSNPNLYWYRQAAGRGLQLLFYSVGIGQISSEVPQNLSASRPQDRQFILSSKKLLLSDSGFYLCAWGLGQASYGYTFGSGTRLTVV.

This clonotype was counted a few times. The chain couples TRBV6-5 to TRBJ2-7, with TRBD1 matching 7 bases. The CDR3 totals 16 residues. Germline V lookup: CDR1 MNHEY, CDR2 SVGAGI. V gave up 0 bases and J gave up 0 bases; unmatched junction bases: 5. This chain's CDR3 is CASSYSRGGSSYEQYF. The DNA of the CDR3 is TGTGCCAGCAGTTACTCTCGAGGGGGCAGCTCCTACGAGCAGTACTTC.

The genes are TRBV20-1 and TRBJ2-1; tentative D call: TRBD2 (6 bases). The V end was cut by 6 bases, the J end by 0 bases, with 15 bases between. From germline, CDR1 is DFQATT and CDR2 SNEGSKA (reference sequence). This CDR3 comprises 15 residues. The CDR3 region is CSAERAGDSYNEQFF. The CDR3, as DNA: TGCAGTGCAGAGAGAGCGGGCGACTCCTACAATGAGCAGTTCTTC.

This clonotype was detected ten times or more. The rearrangement uses TRBV12-3 or TRBV12-4 and TRBJ2-1; D is perhaps TRBD2 (6 bases). The CDR3 totals 19 residues. V lost 3 bases and J 7 bases, leaving 28 bases between the germline ends. CDR3 coding DNA: TGTGCCAGCAGTTTCGTATCTAGCGTAATGGCCCAAACAACGAATGAGCAGTTCTTC. Its translation: CASSFVSSVMAQTTNEQFF.

The V gene is TRBV6-2 or TRBV6-3, the J gene TRBJ2-1, with 8 bases aligning to TRBD1. The CDR3 is 13 amino acids. The germline V gene has CDR1 MNHEY and CDR2 SVGEGT. The V segment lost 5 bases and the J segment 12 bases; nucleotides outside the gene matches: 9. For the CDR3, the DNA is TGTGCCAGCAGTCAGACGGACAGGGTACGGCAGTTCTTC. Protein sequence: CASSQTDRVRQFF.

The V and J genes are TRBV5-6 and TRBJ1-2; the D gene is possibly TRBD1 (5 bases). Germline values: CDR1 SGHDT, CDR2 YYEEEE. The CDR3 is 13 residues long. The V and J ends lost 2 bases and 5 bases respectively, with 10 bases between them. The CDR3 reads CASSFKQEYGYTF. DNA for the CDR3: TGTGCCAGCAGCTTCAAACAGGAATATGGCTACACCTTC.

Concerning this clonotype itself: This may be a read error, as it is one base from a much larger clone. V usage is TRBV7-6 and J usage is TRBJ2-1, with 9 bases matching TRBD2. The CDR3 is 15 amino acids. The V segment lost 4 bases and the J segment 8 bases; nucleotides outside the gene matches: 9. Germline values: CDR1 SGHVS, CDR2 FNYEAQ. The CDR3 here is CASSCGLAQGDEQFF. CDR3 bases: TGTGCCAGCAGCTGTGGACTAGCGCAAGGGGATGAGCAGTTCTTC.

The sample holds one count of this clonotype. This rearrangement joins TRBV7-9 to TRBJ2-7; unclear D gene. CDR1 is SEHNR, CDR2 FQNEAQ, per germline (reference sequence). The ends were cut back, 1 base at V and 4 bases at J, with 17 bases in the middle. This CDR3 contains 16 residues. The CDR3 nucleotides are TGTGCCAGCAGCTTAGAAACGGCACCTCGAAGATACGAGCAGTACTTC. Protein: CASSLETAPRRYEQYF.

The chain is built from TRBV20-1 and TRBJ1-1; perhaps TRBD1 as D (5 bases). From germline, CDR1 is DFQATT and CDR2 SNEGSKA (reference sequence). Trimming removed 0 bases from V and 3 bases from J, with 8 bases in between. The CDR3 consists of 13 residues. The CDR3 nucleotides read TGCAGTGCTAGAGAGTGGGGCGACACTGAAGCTTTCTTT. Translation: CSAREWGDTEAFF.

This clonotype was counted between two and nine times. CDR3 DNA: TGTGCCAGCAGTCCAGGGACAGGGCTCACAGATACGCAGTATTTT. Its protein product is CASSPGTGLTDTQYF. V gene TRBV12-3 or TRBV12-4 combines with J gene TRBJ2-3, with 9 bases fitting TRBD1. With V trimmed by 5 bases and J by 2 bases, 5 bases remained unmatched. The CDR3 consists of 15 residues.

This clonotype appeared a few times. V gene TRBV4-2 combines with J gene TRBJ2-2; the match to TRBD1 covers 9 bases. The CDR3 has 17 amino acids. Looked up from germline, CDR1 is LGHNA and CDR2 is YNFKEQ. With 3 bases clipped from V and 4 bases from J, the junction kept 9 bases outside the gene matches. CDR3 sequence: CASSQSPGTGFTGELFF. In DNA form, the CDR3 reads TGTGCCAGCAGCCAGTCCCCCGGGACAGGGTTCACCGGGGAGCTGTTTTTT.

As for this clonotype: This may stem from a read error, because a much larger clone lies one nucleotide away. This chain uses TRBV12-3 or TRBV12-4 with TRBJ2-5; D remains ambiguous. CDR3 length equals 15 residues. The CDR3 reads CAGSFWASLKETQYF. CDR3 nucleotides: TGTGCCGGCAGTTTTTGGGCTTCCCTGAAGGAGACCCAGTACTTC.

This rearrangement joins TRBV20-1 to TRBJ2-1; unclear D gene. Germline V gene lookup returns CDR1 DFQATT and CDR2 SNEGSKA (reference sequence). The CDR3 length is 12 residues. V lost 2 bases and J lost 5, with 7 bases in between. The CDR3 nucleotides are TGCAGTGCTAGAAAGTCCAACAATGAGCAGTTCTTC. Amino acids: CSARKSNNEQFF.

J is TRBJ1-6 and V is TRBV6-5; D might be TRBD1 (5 bases). Looked up from germline, CDR1 is MNHEY and CDR2 is SVGAGI. The CDR3 totals 13 residues. Trimming took off 2 bases at V and 9 bases at J, with 8 bases between the two ends. CDR3 nucleotide sequence: TGTGCCAGCAGTTACGGGGGTACTTCACCCCTCCACTTT. Translating gives CASSYGGTSPLHF.

This clonotype was seen a few times. V and J are TRBV24-1 and TRBJ2-7; D is uncertain. Germline lookup yields CDR1 KGHDR and CDR2 SFDVKD. Trimming cost V 7 bases and J 7 bases, with 4 bases left between them. The CDR3 runs 9 residues. The CDR3 reads CATSKEQYF. The CDR3 nucleotides are TGTGCCACCAGCAAGGAGCAGTACTTC.

The chain recombines TRBV5-4 with TRBJ1-1; tentatively, D is TRBD1 (6 bases). Between the trimmed V and J ends, which lost 5 bases and 5 bases, there was a span of 13 bases. Germline CDR1 reads SGHNT; CDR2 reads YYREEE (reference sequence). This CDR3 contains 13 residues. The CDR3 is CASRNDRQTEAFF. The CDR3 DNA follows: TGTGCCAGCAGAAACGACAGGCAAACTGAAGCTTTCTTT.

This clonotype has just a few counts. The chain couples TRBV10-2 to TRBJ2-1, with TRBD1 as a possible D gene (5 bases). The CDR3 consists of 13 residues. CDR1 is WSHSY and CDR2 is SAAADI in the germline V gene. V shed 5 bases and J shed 7 bases, with 12 bases lying between them. The CDR3 sequence: CASSPDSVNEQFF. The CDR3 DNA sequence: TGCGCCAGCAGTCCTGACAGTGTTAATGAGCAGTTCTTC.